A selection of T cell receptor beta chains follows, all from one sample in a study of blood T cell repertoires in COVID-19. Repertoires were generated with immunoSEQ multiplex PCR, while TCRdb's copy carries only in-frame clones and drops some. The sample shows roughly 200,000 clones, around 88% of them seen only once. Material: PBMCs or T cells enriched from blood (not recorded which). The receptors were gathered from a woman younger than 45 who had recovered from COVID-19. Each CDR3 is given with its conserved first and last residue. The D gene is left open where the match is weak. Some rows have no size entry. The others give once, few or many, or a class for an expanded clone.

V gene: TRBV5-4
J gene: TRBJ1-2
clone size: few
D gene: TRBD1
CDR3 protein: CASSSPGQGKYNYGYTF
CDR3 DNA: TGTGCCAGCAGCTCACCGGGACAGGGGAAATATAACTATGGCTACACCTTC

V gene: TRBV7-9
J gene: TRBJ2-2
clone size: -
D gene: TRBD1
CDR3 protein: CASSFLGQMNTGELFF
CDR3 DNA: TGTGCCAGCAGCTTCTTGGGACAGATGAACACCGGGGAGCTGTTTTTT

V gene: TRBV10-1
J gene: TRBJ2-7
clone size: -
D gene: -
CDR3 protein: CATGGEQYF
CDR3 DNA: TGCGCCACCGGAGGCGAGCAGTACTTC

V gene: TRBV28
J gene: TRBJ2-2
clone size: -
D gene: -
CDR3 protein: CASSSGQMNTGELFF
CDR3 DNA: TGTGCCAGCAGTTCCGGACAGATGAACACCGGGGAGCTGTTTTTT

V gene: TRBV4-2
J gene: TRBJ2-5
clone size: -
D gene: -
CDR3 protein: CASSQDGKTQETQYF
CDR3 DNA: TGTGCCAGCAGCCAAGACGGGAAGACCCAAGAGACCCAGTACTTC

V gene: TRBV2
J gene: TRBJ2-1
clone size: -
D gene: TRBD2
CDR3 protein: CASSEARASGRGNEQFF
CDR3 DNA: TGTGCCAGCAGTGAAGCGAGGGCTAGCGGGAGAGGGAATGAGCAGTTCTTC

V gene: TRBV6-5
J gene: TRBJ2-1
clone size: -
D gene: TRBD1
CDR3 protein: CASSSGQGAANEQFF
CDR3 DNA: TGTGCCAGCAGTTCCGGACAGGGGGCCGCCAATGAGCAGTTCTTC

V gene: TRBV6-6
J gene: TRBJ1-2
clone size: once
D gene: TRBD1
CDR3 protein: CASSYSGGQGNGYTF
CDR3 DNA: TGTGCCAGCAGTTACTCGGGGGGACAGGGGAATGGCTACACCTTC

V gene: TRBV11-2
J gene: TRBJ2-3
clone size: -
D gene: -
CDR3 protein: CASSLAIPGQKNQRDTQYF
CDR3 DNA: TGTGCCAGCAGCTTAGCTATTCCGGGACAAAAAAATCAGAGGGATACGCAGTATTTT

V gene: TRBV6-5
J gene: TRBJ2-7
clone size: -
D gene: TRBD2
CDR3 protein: CASKLTSGYEQYF
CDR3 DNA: TGTGCCAGCAAATTGACTAGCGGCTACGAGCAGTACTTC

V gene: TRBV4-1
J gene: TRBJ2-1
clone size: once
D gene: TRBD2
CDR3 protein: CASSQYSGDEQFF
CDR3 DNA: TGCGCCAGCAGCCAGTATAGCGGGGATGAGCAGTTCTTC